This is a list of T cell receptor beta chains from one sample in a study of blood T cell repertoires in COVID-19. TCRdb's copy holds only in-frame clones and misses some; the assay was immunoSEQ multiplex PCR. The data hold around 180,000 clones, with around 80% observed a single time. Input material: peripheral blood. Receptor source: a man aged 65 to 79 with active or convalescent COVID-19. Each CDR3 is given with its conserved first and last residue. D genes are given only for firm matches. Some rows mark clone size as missing; the rest say once, few, many or name a class of expanded clone.

J gene,V gene,clone size,CDR3 length,D gene,CDR3 protein,CDR3 DNA
TRBJ1-4,TRBV19,.,13,TRBD1,CASGQGGTEKLFF,TGTGCCAGTGGACAGGGAGGAACGGAAAAACTGTTTTTT
TRBJ2-7,TRBV21-1,.,15,.,CASSQRGTGCYEQYF,TGTGCCAGCAGCCAAAGAGGGACAGGCTGCTACGAGCAGTACTTC
TRBJ1-1,TRBV1,once,18,.,CTSSPPARKGGSGTEAFF,TGCACCAGCAGCCCACCTGCCAGGAAAGGGGGATCGGGAACTGAAGCTTTCTTT
TRBJ2-2,TRBV7-9,.,14,.,CASSRRVNTGELFF,TGTGCCAGCAGCAGGAGAGTGAACACCGGGGAGCTGTTTTTT
TRBJ2-5,TRBV9,.,13,.,CASSASGGETQYF,TGTGCCAGCAGCGCATCCGGGGGTGAGACCCAGTACTTC
TRBJ1-1,TRBV29-1,.,14,TRBD1,CSVEGGVENTEAFF,TGCAGCGTCGAAGGGGGCGTAGAGAACACTGAAGCTTTCTTT
TRBJ1-4,TRBV18,.,13,.,CASSPFQNEKLFF,TGTGCCAGCTCACCTTTCCAGAATGAAAAACTGTTTTTT
TRBJ2-6,TRBV3-1/TRBV3-2,.,17,.,CASSQVGWHSGANVLTF,TGTGCCAGCAGCCAAGTTGGCTGGCACTCTGGGGCCAACGTCCTGACTTTC
TRBJ2-1,TRBV5-1,.,15,.,CASSFQAVGYNEQFF,TGCGCCAGCAGCTTTCAGGCTGTAGGTTACAATGAGCAGTTCTTC
TRBJ2-7,TRBV7-2,.,15,.,CASSPGGTVSYEQYF,TGTGCCAGCAGCCCGGGCGGGACAGTGTCCTACGAGCAGTACTTC
TRBJ1-3,TRBV6-4,once,15,TRBD1,CASRGTGARGNTIYF,TGTGCCAGCAGGGGGACAGGGGCGCGCGGAAACACCATATATTTT
TRBJ1-2,TRBV5-4,.,16,.,CASSLASLGRAYGYTF,TGTGCCAGCAGCTTGGCCTCGCTAGGCAGGGCCTATGGCTACACCTTC
TRBJ2-7,TRBV11-2,.,14,TRBD1,CASSLGQGAREQYF,TGTGCCAGCAGCCTAGGACAGGGGGCACGGGAGCAGTACTTC
TRBJ2-7,TRBV18,.,15,.,CASSPPSLDYGEQYF,TGTGCCAGCTCACCACCGTCGTTAGACTACGGGGAGCAGTACTTC
TRBJ2-4,TRBV6-5,.,13,.,CASSYNRADIQYF,TGTGCCAGCAGTTACAACCGAGCGGACATTCAGTACTTC
TRBJ1-5,TRBV28,few,14,.,CASRRLESNQPQHF,TGTGCCAGCAGACGCTTAGAGTCCAATCAGCCCCAGCATTTT
TRBJ2-7,TRBV2,few,13,.,CASQASVDYEQYF,TGTGCCAGCCAGGCTAGCGTGGACTACGAGCAGTACTTC
TRBJ2-5,TRBV29-1,.,17,TRBD2,CSVGPGLAGDPIQTQYF,TGCAGCGTCGGTCCTGGACTAGCGGGAGACCCAATCCAGACCCAGTACTTC
TRBJ1-1,TRBV29-1,.,13,.,CSVKTALDTEAFF,TGCAGCGTCAAGACAGCGCTGGACACTGAAGCTTTCTTT
TRBJ1-1,TRBV6-5,.,15,.,CASSYTGQSNTEAFF,TGTGCCAGCAGTTACACAGGGCAGTCGAACACTGAAGCTTTCTTT
TRBJ1-3,TRBV6-2/TRBV6-3,.,14,TRBD1,CASSSRTGRNTIYF,TGTGCCAGCAGTTCCCGGACAGGGAGGAACACCATATATTTT
TRBJ2-5,TRBV11-2,.,14,.,CASSAPGHQETQYF,TGTGCCAGCAGCGCCCCAGGGCACCAAGAGACCCAGTACTTC
TRBJ2-1,TRBV19,.,15,.,CASSTTGTKRNEQFF,TGTGCCAGTAGTACCACCGGGACAAAAAGGAATGAGCAGTTCTTC
TRBJ2-6,TRBV2,.,16,TRBD2,CASSSGGSSGANVLTF,TGTGCCAGCAGTTCGGGAGGATCCTCTGGGGCCAACGTCCTGACTTTC
TRBJ2-7,TRBV27,.,13,.,CASGRGFTFEQYF,TGTGCCAGCGGCCGGGGGTTTACGTTCGAGCAGTACTTC
TRBJ1-2,TRBV6-6,.,11,.,CASSPNYGYTF,TGTGCCAGCAGTCCAAACTATGGCTACACCTTC
TRBJ2-7,TRBV30,.,16,TRBD2,CAWTGTSGRSSYEQYF,TGTGCCTGGACAGGGACTAGCGGGAGGTCTTCCTACGAGCAGTACTTC
TRBJ2-3,TRBV10-3,.,15,TRBD2,CAISESRTSADTQYF,TGTGCCATCAGTGAGTCAAGGACTAGTGCAGATACGCAGTATTTT
TRBJ1-1,TRBV5-6,.,15,TRBD1,CASSYFMTGAGEAFF,TGTGCCAGCAGCTATTTCATGACAGGGGCGGGTGAAGCTTTCTTT
TRBJ1-1,TRBV18,once,16,TRBD1,CASSPKGASKVTEAFF,TGTGCCAGCTCACCCAAGGGGGCGTCGAAAGTCACTGAAGCTTTCTTT
TRBJ2-2,TRBV2,few,13,.,CASSTAGAGELFF,TGTGCCAGCAGTACCGCAGGTGCCGGGGAGCTGTTTTTT
TRBJ1-5,TRBV19,.,12,.,CASSINDQPQHF,TGTGCCAGTAGTATCAATGATCAGCCCCAGCATTTT
TRBJ2-5,TRBV11-2,.,15,TRBD1,CASSQRTGNQETQYF,TGTGCCAGCAGCCAGCGGACAGGGAACCAAGAGACCCAGTACTTC
TRBJ1-5,TRBV29-1,.,16,.,CSVEDPIGGASQPQHF,TGCAGCGTTGAAGACCCAATTGGGGGGGCAAGTCAGCCCCAGCATTTT
TRBJ2-7,TRBV29-1,.,12,TRBD2,CSVASGPYEQYF,TGCAGCGTTGCTAGCGGCCCCTACGAGCAGTACTTC
TRBJ2-3,TRBV3-1/TRBV3-2,.,14,TRBD1,CASAPGQGADTQYF,TGTGCCAGCGCACCGGGACAGGGGGCAGATACGCAGTATTTT
TRBJ2-1,TRBV11-2,.,13,.,CASSLDRYNEQFF,TGTGCCAGCAGCTTAGACAGGTACAATGAGCAGTTCTTC
TRBJ1-5,TRBV6-1,many,17,.,CASSEAIAGGGNQPQHF,TGTGCCAGCAGTGAAGCGATTGCGGGGGGCGGCAATCAGCCCCAGCATTTT
TRBJ2-3,TRBV4-3,.,15,TRBD1,CASSQGQGAIDTQYF,TGCGCCAGCAGCCAAGGACAGGGGGCAATAGATACGCAGTATTTT
TRBJ1-4,TRBV4-3,.,16,.,CASSQERGWVNEKLFF,TGCGCCAGCAGCCAAGAGCGAGGGTGGGTAAATGAAAAACTGTTTTTT
TRBJ2-3,TRBV4-1,.,14,.,CASSLSVGTDTQYF,TGCGCCAGCAGCCTTTCTGTTGGCACAGATACGCAGTATTTT
TRBJ1-5,TRBV6-5,.,13,TRBD1,CASMGTVGQPQHF,TGTGCCAGCATGGGGACAGTCGGCCAGCCCCAGCATTTT
TRBJ1-5,TRBV19,.,18,TRBD1,CASSMIQGARGNNQPQHF,TGTGCCAGTAGTATGATACAGGGGGCGCGGGGCAACAATCAGCCCCAGCATTTT
TRBJ1-3,TRBV2,.,13,.,CASSVGVGNTIYF,TGTGCCAGCAGTGTAGGGGTCGGAAACACCATATATTTT
TRBJ1-2,TRBV7-9,.,12,.,CAGSTGTESYTF,TGTGCCGGATCTACCGGGACTGAAAGTTACACCTTC
TRBJ1-1,TRBV29-1,once,16,.,CSVAKGGTGVNTEAFF,TGCAGCGTTGCGAAGGGGGGGACTGGGGTGAACACTGAAGCTTTCTTT
TRBJ2-4,TRBV2,few,14,TRBD2,CASSLGGTKNIQYF,TGTGCCAGCAGTCTCGGGGGGACCAAAAACATTCAGTACTTC
TRBJ1-2,TRBV5-1,.,15,TRBD1,CASSLLSTGNYGYTF,TGCGCCAGCAGCCTCCTCTCGACAGGGAACTATGGCTACACCTTC
TRBJ2-2,TRBV7-8,.,13,.,CASKLTGGGELFF,TGTGCCAGCAAGCTCACAGGCGGCGGGGAGCTGTTTTTT
TRBJ1-6,TRBV6-1,.,15,.,CASSEAVSYNSPLHF,TGTGCCAGCAGTGAAGCCGTCTCCTATAATTCACCCCTCCACTTT
TRBJ1-1,TRBV19,.,17,TRBD1,CASLTNTHRGQFPEAFF,TGTGCCAGTCTGACGAATACTCACAGGGGGCAGTTCCCTGAAGCTTTCTTT
TRBJ2-2,TRBV27,.,15,TRBD2,CASSFGAGVHGELFF,TGTGCCAGCAGTTTTGGAGCGGGAGTGCACGGGGAGCTGTTTTTT
TRBJ2-1,TRBV29-1,.,14,TRBD2,CSTSSGGAYNEQFF,TGCAGCACCAGTAGCGGGGGGGCCTACAATGAGCAGTTCTTC
TRBJ1-1,TRBV9,.,13,.,CASNRIIDTEAFF,TGTGCCAGTAACAGGATCATAGACACTGAAGCTTTCTTT
TRBJ2-1,TRBV7-9,.,13,TRBD1,CASSPQGPNEQFF,TGTGCCAGCAGCCCACAGGGGCCCAATGAGCAGTTCTTC
TRBJ1-1,TRBV11-3,.,13,.,CASSLRENTEAFF,TGTGCCAGCAGCTTGCGAGAGAACACTGAAGCTTTCTTT
TRBJ2-5,TRBV6-1,.,17,.,CASSGASKGGYQETQYF,TGTGCCAGCAGTGGCGCTAGTAAGGGGGGGTACCAAGAGACCCAGTACTTC
TRBJ2-3,TRBV7-6,.,16,.,CASSLTASRRTDTQYF,TGTGCCAGCAGCTTAACCGCTTCTAGGCGCACAGATACGCAGTATTTT
TRBJ2-6,TRBV5-1,.,17,.,CASSPTYDSSGANVLTF,TGCGCCAGCAGCCCGACCTATGACAGCTCTGGGGCCAACGTCCTGACTTTC
TRBJ1-1,TRBV2,.,13,TRBD1,CATRQGPNTEAFF,TGTGCCACTCGACAGGGACCGAACACTGAAGCTTTCTTT